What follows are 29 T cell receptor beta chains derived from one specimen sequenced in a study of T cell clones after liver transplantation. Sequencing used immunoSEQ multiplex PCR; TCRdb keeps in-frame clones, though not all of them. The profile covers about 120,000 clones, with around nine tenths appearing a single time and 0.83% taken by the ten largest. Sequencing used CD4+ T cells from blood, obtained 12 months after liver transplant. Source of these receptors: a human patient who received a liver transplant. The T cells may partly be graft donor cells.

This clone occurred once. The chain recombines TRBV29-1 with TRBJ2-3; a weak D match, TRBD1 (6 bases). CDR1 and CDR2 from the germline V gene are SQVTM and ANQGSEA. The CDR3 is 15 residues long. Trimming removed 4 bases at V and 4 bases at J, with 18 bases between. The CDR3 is CSVGFNAEGADTQYF. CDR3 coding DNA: TGCAGCGTTGGATTCAATGCCGAGGGGGCAGATACGCAGTATTTT.

The CDR3 loop is CASSSGLAGDTQYF. CDR3 sequence (DNA): TGCGCCAGCAGCTCCGGACTAGCGGGAGACACGCAGTATTTT. The chain has TRBV5-1 and TRBJ2-3, with 13 bases matching TRBD2. V gave up 3 bases and J gave up 9 bases; unmatched junction bases: 4. The CDR3 is 14 residues long. From germline, CDR1 is SGHRS and CDR2 YFSETQ.

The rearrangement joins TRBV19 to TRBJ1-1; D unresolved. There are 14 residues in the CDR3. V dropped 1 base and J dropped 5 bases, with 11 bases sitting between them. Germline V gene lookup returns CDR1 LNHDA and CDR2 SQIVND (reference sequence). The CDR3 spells CASSIAQVGTEAFF. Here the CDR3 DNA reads TGTGCCAGTAGTATAGCCCAGGTCGGGACTGAAGCTTTCTTT.

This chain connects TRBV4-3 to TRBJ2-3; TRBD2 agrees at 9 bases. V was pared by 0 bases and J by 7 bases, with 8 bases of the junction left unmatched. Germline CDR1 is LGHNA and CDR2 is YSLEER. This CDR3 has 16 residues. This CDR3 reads CASSQERTSARHTQYF. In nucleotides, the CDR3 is TGCGCCAGCAGCCAAGAAAGGACTAGCGCCAGACATACGCAGTATTTT.

Written as DNA, the CDR3 is TGTGCCTGGAGTAGAGCAGAATTGTACCAAGAGACCCAGTACTTC. Translating gives CAWSRAELYQETQYF. V usage is TRBV30 and J usage is TRBJ2-5; D ambiguous. CDR1 and CDR2 (germline): GTSNPN, SVGIG (reference sequence). The CDR3 consists of 15 residues. The germline V and J ends were trimmed by 2 bases and 0 bases, with 13 bases remaining between them.

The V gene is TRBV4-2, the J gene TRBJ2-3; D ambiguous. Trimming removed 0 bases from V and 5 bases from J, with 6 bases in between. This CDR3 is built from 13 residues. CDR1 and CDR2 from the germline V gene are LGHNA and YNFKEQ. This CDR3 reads CASSQDSEDTQYF. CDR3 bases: TGTGCCAGCAGCCAAGATTCGGAAGATACGCAGTATTTT.

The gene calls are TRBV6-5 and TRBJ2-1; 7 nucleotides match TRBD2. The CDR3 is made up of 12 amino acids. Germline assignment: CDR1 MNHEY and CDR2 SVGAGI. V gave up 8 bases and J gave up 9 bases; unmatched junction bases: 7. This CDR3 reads CASQLAAGEQFF. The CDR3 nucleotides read TGTGCCAGCCAGCTAGCGGCGGGTGAGCAGTTCTTC.

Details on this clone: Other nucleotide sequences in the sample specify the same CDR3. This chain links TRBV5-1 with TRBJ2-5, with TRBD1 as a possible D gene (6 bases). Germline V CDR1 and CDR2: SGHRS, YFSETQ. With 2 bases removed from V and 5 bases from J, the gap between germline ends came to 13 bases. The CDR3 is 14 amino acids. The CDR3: CASSLQGSEETQYF. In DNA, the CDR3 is TGCGCCAGCAGCTTACAGGGAAGTGAGGAGACCCAGTACTTC. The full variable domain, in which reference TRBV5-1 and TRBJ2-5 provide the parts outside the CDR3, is KAGVTQTPRYLIKTRGQQVTLSCSPISGHRSVSWYQQTPGQGLQFLFEYFSETQRNKGNFPGRFSGRQFSNSRSEMNVSTLELGDSALYLCASSLQGSEETQYFGPGTRLLVL.

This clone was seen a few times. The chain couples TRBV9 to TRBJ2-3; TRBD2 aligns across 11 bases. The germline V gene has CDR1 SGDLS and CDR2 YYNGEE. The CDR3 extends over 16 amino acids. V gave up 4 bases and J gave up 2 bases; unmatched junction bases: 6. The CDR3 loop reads CASSPLAGDLTDTQYF. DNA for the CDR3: TGTGCCAGCAGCCCACTAGCGGGAGACCTCACAGATACGCAGTATTTT.

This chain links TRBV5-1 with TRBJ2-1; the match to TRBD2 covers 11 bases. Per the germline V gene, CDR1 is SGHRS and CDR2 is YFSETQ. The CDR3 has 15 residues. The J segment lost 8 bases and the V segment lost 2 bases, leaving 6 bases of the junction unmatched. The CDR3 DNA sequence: TGCGCCAGCAGCTTAGGGACTAGCGGCCCCTATGAGCAGTTCTTC. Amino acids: CASSLGTSGPYEQFF.

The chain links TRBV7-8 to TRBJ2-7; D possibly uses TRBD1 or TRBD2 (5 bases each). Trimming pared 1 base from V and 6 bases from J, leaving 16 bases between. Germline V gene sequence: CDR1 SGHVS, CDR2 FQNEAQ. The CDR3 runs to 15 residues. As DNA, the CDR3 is TGTGCCAGCAGCTTAGGTGGGGCAGGTGGAGGCGAGCAGTACTTC. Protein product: CASSLGGAGGGEQYF.

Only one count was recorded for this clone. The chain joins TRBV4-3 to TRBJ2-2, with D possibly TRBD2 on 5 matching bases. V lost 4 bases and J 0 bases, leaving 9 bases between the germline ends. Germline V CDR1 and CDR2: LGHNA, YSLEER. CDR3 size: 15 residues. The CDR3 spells CASSLSGTNTGELFF. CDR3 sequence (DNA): TGCGCCAGCAGCCTAAGCGGAACGAACACCGGGGAGCTGTTTTTT.

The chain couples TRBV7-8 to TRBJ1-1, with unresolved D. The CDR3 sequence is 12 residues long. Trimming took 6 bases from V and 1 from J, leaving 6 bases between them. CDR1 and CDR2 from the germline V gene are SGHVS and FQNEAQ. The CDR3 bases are TGTGCCAGCAGACTAACGAACACTGAAGCTTTCTTT. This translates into CASRLTNTEAFF.

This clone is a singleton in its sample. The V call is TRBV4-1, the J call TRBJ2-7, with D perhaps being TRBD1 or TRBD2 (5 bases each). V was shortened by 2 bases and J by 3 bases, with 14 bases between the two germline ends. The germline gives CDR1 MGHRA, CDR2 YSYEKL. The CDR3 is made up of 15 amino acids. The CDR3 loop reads CASSQPRDGDYEQYF. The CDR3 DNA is TGCGCCAGCAGCCAACCCCGGGACGGGGACTACGAGCAGTACTTC.

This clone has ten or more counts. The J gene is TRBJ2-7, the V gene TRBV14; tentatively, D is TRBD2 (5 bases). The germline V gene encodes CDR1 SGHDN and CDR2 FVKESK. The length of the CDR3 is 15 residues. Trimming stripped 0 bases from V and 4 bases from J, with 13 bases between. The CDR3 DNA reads TGTGCCAGCAGCCAAGATGGGAGAGGGTGGTACGAGCAGTACTTC. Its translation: CASSQDGRGWYEQYF. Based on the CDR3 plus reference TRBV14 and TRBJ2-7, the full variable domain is EAGVTQFPSHSVIEKGQTVTLRCDPISGHDNLYWYRRVMGKEIKFLLHFVKESKQDESGMPNNRFLAERTGGTYSTLKVQPAELEDSGVYFCASSQDGRGWYEQYFGPGTRLTVT.

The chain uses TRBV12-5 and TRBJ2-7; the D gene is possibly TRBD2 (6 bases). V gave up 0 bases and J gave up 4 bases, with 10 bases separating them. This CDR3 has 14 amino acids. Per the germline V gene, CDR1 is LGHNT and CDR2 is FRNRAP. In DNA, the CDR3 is TGTGCTAGTGGTTTGGTGGCGGGACGTTACGAGCAGTACTTC. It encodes CASGLVAGRYEQYF.

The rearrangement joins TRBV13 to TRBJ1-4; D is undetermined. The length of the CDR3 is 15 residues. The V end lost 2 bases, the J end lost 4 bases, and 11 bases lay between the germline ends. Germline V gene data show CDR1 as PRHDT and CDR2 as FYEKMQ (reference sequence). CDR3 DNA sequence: TGTGCCAGCAGCTTAAAAGGCAGAGATAATGAAAAACTGTTTTTT. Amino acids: CASSLKGRDNEKLFF.

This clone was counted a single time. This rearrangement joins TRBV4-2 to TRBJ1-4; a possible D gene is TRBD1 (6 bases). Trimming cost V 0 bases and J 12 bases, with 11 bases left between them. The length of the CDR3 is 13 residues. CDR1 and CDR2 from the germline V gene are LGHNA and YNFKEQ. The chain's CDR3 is CASSQDRDTELFF. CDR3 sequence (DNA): TGTGCCAGCAGCCAAGATCGGGACACCGAACTGTTTTTT.

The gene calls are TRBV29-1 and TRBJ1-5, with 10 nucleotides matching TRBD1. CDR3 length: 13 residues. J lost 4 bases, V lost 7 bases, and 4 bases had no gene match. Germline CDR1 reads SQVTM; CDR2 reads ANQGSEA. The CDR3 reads CSASDRGNQPQHF. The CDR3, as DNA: TGCAGCGCCTCGGACAGGGGGAATCAGCCCCAGCATTTT. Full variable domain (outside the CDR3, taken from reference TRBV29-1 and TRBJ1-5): SAVISQKPSRDICQRGTSLTIQCQVDSQVTMMFWYRQQPGQSLTLIATANQGSEATYESGFVIDKFPISRPNLTFSTLTVSNMSPEDSSIYLCSASDRGNQPQHFGDGTRLSIL.

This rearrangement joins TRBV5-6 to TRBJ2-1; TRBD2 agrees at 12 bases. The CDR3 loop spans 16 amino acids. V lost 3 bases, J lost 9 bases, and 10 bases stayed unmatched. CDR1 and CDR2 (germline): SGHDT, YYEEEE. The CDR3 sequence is CASSSQGLAGWGEQFF. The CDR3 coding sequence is TGTGCCAGCAGCTCCCAAGGACTAGCGGGATGGGGTGAGCAGTTCTTC.

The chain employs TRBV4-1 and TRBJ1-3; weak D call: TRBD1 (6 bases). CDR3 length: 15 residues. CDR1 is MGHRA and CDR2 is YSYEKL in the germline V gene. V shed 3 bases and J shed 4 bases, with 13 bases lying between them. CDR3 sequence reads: CASSHNRVAGNTIYF. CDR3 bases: TGCGCCAGCAGCCATAACAGGGTTGCGGGAAACACCATATATTTT.

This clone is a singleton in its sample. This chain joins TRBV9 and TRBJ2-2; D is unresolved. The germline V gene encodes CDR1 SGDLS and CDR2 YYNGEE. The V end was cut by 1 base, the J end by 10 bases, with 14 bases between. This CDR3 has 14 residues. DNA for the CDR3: TGTGCCAGCAGCGTAAGCAGCATTTCAGAGGAGCTGTTTTTT. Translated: CASSVSSISEELFF.

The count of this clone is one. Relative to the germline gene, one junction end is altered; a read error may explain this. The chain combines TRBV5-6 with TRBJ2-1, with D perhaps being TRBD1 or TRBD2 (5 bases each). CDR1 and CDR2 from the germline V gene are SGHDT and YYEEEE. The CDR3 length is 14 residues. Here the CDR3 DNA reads TGTGCCAGCAGCTCCGGGGCCTCGCCTTGGGGGATAGTCTTC. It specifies CASSSGASPWGIVF.

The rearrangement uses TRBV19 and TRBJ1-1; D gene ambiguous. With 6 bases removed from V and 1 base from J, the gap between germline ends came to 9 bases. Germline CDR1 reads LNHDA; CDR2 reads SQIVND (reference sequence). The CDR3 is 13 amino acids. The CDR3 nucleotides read TGTGCCAGTAGCCAACAACGGAACACTGAAGCTTTCTTT. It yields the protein CASSQQRNTEAFF.

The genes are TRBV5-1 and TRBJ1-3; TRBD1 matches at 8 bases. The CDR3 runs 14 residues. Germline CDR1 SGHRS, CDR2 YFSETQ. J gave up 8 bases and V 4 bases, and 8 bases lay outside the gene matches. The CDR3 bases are TGCGCCAGCAGCGGGACAGGCTCAGGGGACACCATATATTTT. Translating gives CASSGTGSGDTIYF.

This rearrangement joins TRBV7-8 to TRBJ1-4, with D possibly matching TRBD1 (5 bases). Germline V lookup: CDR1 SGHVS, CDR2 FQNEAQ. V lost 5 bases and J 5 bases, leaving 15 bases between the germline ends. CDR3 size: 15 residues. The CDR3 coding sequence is TGTGCCAGCAGCCCGCTAGACAGACCCAATGAAAAACTGTTTTTT. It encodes CASSPLDRPNEKLFF.

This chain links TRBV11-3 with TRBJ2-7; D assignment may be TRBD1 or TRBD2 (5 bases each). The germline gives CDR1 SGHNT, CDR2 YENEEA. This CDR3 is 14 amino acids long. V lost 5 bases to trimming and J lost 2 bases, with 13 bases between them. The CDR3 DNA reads TGTGCCAGCAGCCATGGGACCGTGGCCTACGAGCAGTACTTC. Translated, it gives CASSHGTVAYEQYF.

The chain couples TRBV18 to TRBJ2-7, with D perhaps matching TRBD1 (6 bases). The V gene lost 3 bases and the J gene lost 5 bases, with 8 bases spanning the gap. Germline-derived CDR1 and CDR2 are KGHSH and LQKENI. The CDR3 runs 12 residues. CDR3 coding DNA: TGTGCCAGCTCACCCAGGGGCCACGAGCAGTACTTC. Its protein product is CASSPRGHEQYF.

This CDR3 reads CASGDPDTSTDTQYF. The CDR3 DNA reads TGTGCCAGCGGCGATCCGGACACTAGCACAGATACGCAGTATTTT. J is TRBJ2-3 and V is TRBV11-2, with TRBD1 as a possible D gene (5 bases). Trimming stripped 8 bases from V and 0 bases from J, with 15 bases between. CDR1 and CDR2 (germline): SGHAT, FQNNGV. The CDR3 loop spans 15 amino acids.